Listed below are T cell receptor beta chains from one sample, sequenced in a study of blood T cell repertoires in COVID-19. Only in-frame clones appear in the TCRdb table, and some are missing; sequencing was by immunoSEQ multiplex PCR. The repertoire holds 200,000 to 250,000 clones, about 82% seen once, with roughly an eighth in the top ten. Sequencing was performed on peripheral blood. Receptors were obtained from a man older than 75 with acute or convalescent COVID-19. CDR3s include the opening cysteine and the closing phenylalanine or tryptophan. Each record gives: J gene, V gene, D gene, CDR3 protein, CDR3 DNA. The D gene is left open where the match is weak.

TRBJ1-2	TRBV5-4	NA	CASSGIVPQDNYGYTF	TGTGCCAGCAGCGGAATTGTGCCACAGGATAACTATGGCTACACCTTC
TRBJ1-1	TRBV2	NA	CASLPWVRGNTEAFF	TGTGCCAGCCTACCCTGGGTCAGGGGTAACACTGAAGCTTTCTTT
TRBJ1-2	TRBV28	NA	CASSSGTFFRNYGYTF	TGTGCCAGCAGTTCCGGGACATTTTTCCGTAACTATGGCTACACCTTC
TRBJ1-5	TRBV6-2/TRBV6-3	TRBD1	CASSYSTGTGGLYSNQPQHF	TGTGCCAGCAGTTACTCGACCGGGACAGGGGGCTTATATAGCAATCAGCCCCAGCATTTT
TRBJ1-2	TRBV19	NA	CASSISTEYGYTF	TGTGCCAGTAGTATTTCGACAGAGTATGGCTACACCTTC
TRBJ2-1	TRBV7-9	NA	CASSTSSSLGVHEQFF	TGTGCCAGCAGCACCTCTTCTTCTTTGGGCGTCCATGAGCAGTTCTTC
TRBJ1-4	TRBV19	TRBD1	CASSITGGFLEKLFF	TGTGCCAGTAGTATTACAGGGGGCTTCCTTGAAAAACTGTTTTTT
TRBJ2-7	TRBV28	TRBD2	CASSAIGLADSSYEQYF	TGTGCCAGCAGTGCCATAGGACTAGCAGACAGCTCCTACGAGCAGTACTTC
TRBJ2-3	TRBV7-2	NA	CASSPPLVGDDTQYF	TGTGCCAGCAGCCCTCCGCTAGTGGGTGACGATACGCAGTATTTT
TRBJ1-1	TRBV19	TRBD1	CASSIRRGLDTEAFF	TGTGCCAGTAGTATCCGGAGGGGGCTTGACACTGAAGCTTTCTTT
TRBJ1-1	TRBV14	TRBD1	CASSRNRGRNTEAFF	TGTGCCAGCAGCCGAAACAGGGGGCGAAACACTGAAGCTTTCTTT
TRBJ1-2	TRBV28	NA	CASGRGLYGYTF	TGTGCCAGCGGGAGGGGACTCTATGGCTACACCTTC
TRBJ2-1	TRBV19	TRBD1	CASSPRPGQGSYNEQFF	TGTGCCAGTAGCCCCCGTCCGGGACAGGGCTCCTACAATGAGCAGTTCTTC
TRBJ1-1	TRBV18	TRBD1	CASSSLGTGDTEAFF	TGTGCCAGCTCATCCCTTGGGACAGGGGACACTGAAGCTTTCTTT
TRBJ1-2	TRBV18	TRBD1	CASSQGQGADYGYTF	TGTGCCAGCTCACAGGGACAGGGGGCGGACTATGGCTACACCTTC
TRBJ2-7	TRBV29-1	NA	CSYRFAYEQYF	TGCAGCTACCGGTTCGCCTACGAGCAGTACTTC
TRBJ1-5	TRBV29-1	TRBD1	CSAGTGEGQPQHF	TGCAGCGCCGGGACAGGAGAAGGACAGCCCCAGCATTTT
TRBJ1-5	TRBV5-8	NA	CASSLGTASNQPQHF	TGTGCCAGCAGCTTGGGGACAGCCAGCAATCAGCCCCAGCATTTT
TRBJ1-1	TRBV28	TRBD1	CASSPTTGAGRTEAFF	TGTGCCAGCAGTCCAACAACAGGGGCTGGGAGAACTGAAGCTTTCTTT